The T cell receptor (beta chain) under discussion was sequenced for a study of Ad26.COV2.S vaccination and SARS-CoV-2 variants. Repertoires were generated with immunoSEQ multiplex PCR, while TCRdb's copy carries only in-frame clones and drops some. The table has just over 350,000 clones, more than 75% seen once. Sample treatment: approximately 18 received Ad26.COV2.S at low or high dose, single or two shots; about 5 received placebo; per-sample allocation not given. Specimens were obtained on day 63 following the first vaccine or placebo injection. The germline V gene encodes CDR1 SGHRS and CDR2 YFSETQ. The CDR3 consists of 14 residues. V lost 4 bases and J lost 6; bases outside the gene matches: 8.

This receptor was identified in a person between 18 and 65 years old who received the Ad26.COV2.S COVID-19 vaccine or a placebo. Specimen: peripheral blood, collected in a trial of Ad26.COV2.S vaccine versus placebo. The chain links TRBV5-1 to TRBJ2-7; 9 nucleotides agree with TRBD1. The CDR3 DNA reads as TGCGCCAGCAGCGTTGGGACAGGGCTCGGCGAGCAGTACTTC. Residues: CASSVGTGLGEQYF.